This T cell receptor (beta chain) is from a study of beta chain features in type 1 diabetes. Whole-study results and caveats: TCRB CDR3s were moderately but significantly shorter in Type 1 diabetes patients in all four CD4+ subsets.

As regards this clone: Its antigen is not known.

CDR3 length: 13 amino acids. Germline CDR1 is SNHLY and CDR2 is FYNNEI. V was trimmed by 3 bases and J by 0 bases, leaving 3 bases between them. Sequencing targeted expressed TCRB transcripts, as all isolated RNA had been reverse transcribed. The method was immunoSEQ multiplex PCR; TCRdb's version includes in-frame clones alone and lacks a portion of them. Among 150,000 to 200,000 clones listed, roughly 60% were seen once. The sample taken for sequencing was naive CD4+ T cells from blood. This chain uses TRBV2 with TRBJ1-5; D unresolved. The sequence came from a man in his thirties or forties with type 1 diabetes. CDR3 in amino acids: CASSEGSNQPQHF. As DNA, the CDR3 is TGTGCCAGCAGTGAGGGTAGCAATCAGCCCCAGCATTTT.